A single sample gave rise to the 9 T cell receptor beta chains below, sequenced in a study of shared clonotypes between healthy human individuals (dated by TCRdb to about 2020). Library prep was done by the immunoSEQ multiplex PCR assay. TCRdb provides this immuneACCESS table in a form limited to in-frame rearrangements. Some clones are lacking; in checked studies, under half of them reflect an unresolved V gene, and why the rest are absent is not known. Here the sample has about 2.3 million clones; 80% to 95% occur a single time. The ten largest clones capture about 0.39% of the sample. The sample was naive CD4+ T cells from PBMCs. The sample's cell subset or site, from its label and the paper: CD45RA+ positively selected. The receptor source for this set is a man in his late teens or twenties in good health. Some clones in this sample may be carry-over from other donors' samples.

This chain joins TRBV30 and TRBJ2-5, with D tentatively TRBD2 (5 bases). The J call may be in error: the DNA end matches TRBJ2-7 better. Germline V gene sequence: CDR1 GTSNPN, CDR2 SVGIG (reference sequence). The CDR3 runs 20 residues. The CDR3: CAWSLDVLDPLAYISYEQYF. For the CDR3, the DNA is TGTGCCTGGAGTCTTGATGTACTAGACCCCTTAGCTTACATTTCCTACGAGCAGTACTTC.

This rearrangement joins TRBV2 to TRBJ2-7; 10 nucleotides agree with TRBD2. The CDR3 length is 16 residues. Germline-derived CDR1 and CDR2 are SNHLY and FYNNEI. J gave up 3 bases and V 4 bases, and 9 bases lay outside the gene matches. The CDR3 protein is CASSVGSGRSGYEQYF. The CDR3 nucleotides are TGTGCCAGCAGTGTCGGTAGCGGGAGGTCGGGCTACGAGCAGTACTTC.

Concerning this clone itself: Different DNA sequences within this sample yield the same CDR3. The chain recombines TRBV7-3 with TRBJ2-2; D not certain. This CDR3 spans 14 amino acids. Germline CDR1 is SGHTA and CDR2 is FQGTGA. V lost 2 bases to trimming and J lost 1 base, with 5 bases between them. The CDR3 DNA reads TGTGCCAGCAGCTTATTAGGGAACACCGGGGAGCTGTTTTTT. Protein: CASSLLGNTGELFF.

The J gene is TRBJ1-4, the V gene TRBV18, with D perhaps TRBD1 (5 bases). The V gene lost 0 bases and the J gene lost 8 bases, with 19 bases spanning the gap. The germline CDR1 and CDR2 sequences are KGHSH and LQKENI. The CDR3 totals 17 residues. The CDR3 region has the DNA TGTGCCAGCTCACCACCGGGATACCAGGGACTTGGAGAAAAACTGTTTTTT. It codes for CASSPPGYQGLGEKLFF.

This chain uses TRBV6-1 with TRBJ2-7; maybe TRBD1 (5 bases). The ends were cut back, 7 bases at V and 3 bases at J, with 13 bases in the middle. The CDR3 consists of 13 residues. CDR1 MNHNS and CDR2 SASEGT come from the germline V gene. The CDR3 protein is CASMPGPRYEQYF. The CDR3 DNA is TGTGCCAGCATGCCAGGGCCTCGCTACGAGCAGTACTTC.

The chain recombines TRBV7-3 with TRBJ2-7, with D perhaps assigned TRBD1 or TRBD2 (6 bases each). This CDR3 has 16 amino acids. Germline V gene data show CDR1 as SGHTA and CDR2 as FQGTGA. V shed 5 bases and J shed 2 bases, with 19 bases lying between them. CDR3 coding DNA: TGTGCCAGCAGCCAGGGCCCGGGGGCGGCTACCTACGAGCAGTACTTC. This translates into CASSQGPGAATYEQYF.

This sequence joins TRBV9 and TRBJ2-7; no reliable D call. V was pared by 4 bases and J by 6 bases, with 17 bases between. Germline assignment: CDR1 SGDLS and CDR2 YYNGEE. The length of the CDR3 is 14 residues. Written as DNA, the CDR3 is TGTGCCAGCAGCCCAACGTTATCGGGTTCCGAGCAGTACTTC. It specifies CASSPTLSGSEQYF. Variable domain in full (rest from reference TRBV9 and TRBJ2-7): DSGVTQTPKHLITATGQRVTLRCSPRSGDLSVYWYQQSLDQGLQFLIQYYNGEERAKGNILERFSAQQFPDLHSELNLSSLELGDSALYFCASSPTLSGSEQYFGPGTRLTVT.

V is TRBV27 and J is TRBJ2-1; 14 bases map to TRBD2. J lost 2 bases, V lost 7 bases, and 4 bases had no gene match. The germline gives CDR1 MNHEY, CDR2 SMNVEV (reference sequence). The CDR3 is made up of 16 amino acids. The CDR3 sequence: CASILTSGRAYNEQFF. The DNA of the CDR3 is TGTGCCAGCATCTTGACTAGCGGGAGGGCCTACAATGAGCAGTTCTTC.

CDR3 loop: CASSPDGAVGPQHF. The CDR3 DNA is TGTGCCAGCTCCCCGGACGGAGCGGTGGGTCCCCAGCATTTT. This sequence joins TRBV18 and TRBJ1-5; D ambiguous. The CDR3 runs to 14 residues. CDR1 is KGHSH and CDR2 is LQKENI in the germline V gene. V lost 6 bases to trimming and J lost 10 bases, with 19 bases between them.